This TCR beta chain was profiled in a study of blood T cells in healthy people across ages (dated by TCRdb to the mid-2010s). Context from the whole study: Template switching captured roughly one uniquely barcoded TCR beta cDNA molecule per two T cells in model experiments. Using deep sequencing normalized with unique cDNA molecular identifiers, the study measured how TCR beta repertoire diversity changes with age. Donors were grouped into four age groups: young (average roughly 15 years), middle-aged (39), aged (around 60) and long-lived (just over 80). To avoid experimental bias, donors of different ages were spread randomly across the sequencing lanes. For two donors (one aged 18 to 30 and one aged 80 or older), the study analyzed two additional independent replicas of 1 million unique cDNA reads from the same blood draw. The full study reports these points: Since profiling was done on bulk unsorted PBMCs, naive and antigen-experienced compartments could not be conclusively compared. There was a strong correlation between observed TCR beta diversity and the percentage of naive T cells measured by flow cytometry. The long-lived group showed more naive CD4+ T cells, fewer expanded clones and increased TCR diversity than the aged group, suggesting age selection. Observed TCR beta diversity per million T cells fell roughly linearly with age, and a significant reduction was already apparent by age approximately 40. Because donor CMV infection status was unknown, age-related changes in expanded clonotypes were potentially confounded. Estimates of total diversity based on one million sequenced T cells were regarded as lower bounds and as underestimates.

The protocol used for the library was 5' RACE. TCRdb lists the instrument as Illumina HiSeq 2500. A second PCR of roughly 7 to 11 cycles was performed with a sample-barcoded 5' primer and a J-beta primer mix. Each TCR beta cDNA molecule received a unique molecular identifier from a template-switch 5' adaptor carrying 12 random nucleotides. At least 3 million CDR3-containing paired-end reads were obtained from each sample. First-strand cDNA was synthesized from all RNA with the Mint cDNA synthesis kit, primed by a TRBC-specific oligonucleotide. Following uracil-DNA glycosylase treatment, all cDNA underwent a first 18-cycle PCR with the universal primers M1SS and BC2_uni_R. As for how the authors treated the data: Each sample was normalized by randomly selecting 1 million high-quality reads, each carrying a distinct molecular identifier. Reads sharing molecular identifiers were discarded rather than binned into consensus sequences. MiTCR, with a Q25 quality threshold and the strictest error-elimination algorithm, was used for CDR3 identification, clonotype clustering and error correction. A nonparametric unseen species model with Euler transformation was used to estimate a lower bound on total TCR beta diversity. The public reads were reprocessed in TCRdb via fastp at Q25 and MiXCR, keeping in-frame beta chains. Each CDR3 protein appears once, grouped with its most common genes and DNA. The V and J calls, along with clone size, are taken from TCRdb and not from the paper's own processing. Within this sample are roughly 2 million distinct CDR3 sequences, with 49% of them counted one time only. Around 2.1% of the sample is in the top ten clones.

The donors were about 40 Caucasian individuals from Russia, aged roughly 6 to 100 years, who were systemically healthy. Around 10 milliliters of peripheral blood were collected from each donor into EDTA-treated Vacutainer tubes. Ficoll-Paque density-gradient centrifugation was used to isolate PBMCs, with at least 6 million per sample. Trizol reagent was used to extract total RNA from the PBMCs, yielding at least 5.5 micrograms per sample. For every donor, an aliquot of PBMCs went through flow cytometry to measure the percentages of naive CD45RAhigh/CD27high T cells. CDR1 and CDR2 were assigned from the germline V gene as MGHRA and YSYEKL. V loses 7 bases, J loses 6 bases, and the germline ends lie 23 bases apart. Its CDR3 holds 16 amino acids, cysteine through phenylalanine. The retained sequence is limited to the CDR3, 48 bases, with the frame set at the first base. A note on this clonotype: The antigen it binds to is not known. Qualities for individual bases were not recorded, and no much larger clone is one base off.

Recombination connected TRBV4-1 to TRBJ2-3, with TRBD2 as a weak D call on 5 bases. Material for sequencing was blood. This receptor was taken from a woman in her thirties or forties in good health. The DNA is as follows: TGCGCCAGCACCCTTGCGGCTCCGGCCGGGATGGATACGCAGTATTTT. Its protein product is CASTLAAPAGMDTQYF.